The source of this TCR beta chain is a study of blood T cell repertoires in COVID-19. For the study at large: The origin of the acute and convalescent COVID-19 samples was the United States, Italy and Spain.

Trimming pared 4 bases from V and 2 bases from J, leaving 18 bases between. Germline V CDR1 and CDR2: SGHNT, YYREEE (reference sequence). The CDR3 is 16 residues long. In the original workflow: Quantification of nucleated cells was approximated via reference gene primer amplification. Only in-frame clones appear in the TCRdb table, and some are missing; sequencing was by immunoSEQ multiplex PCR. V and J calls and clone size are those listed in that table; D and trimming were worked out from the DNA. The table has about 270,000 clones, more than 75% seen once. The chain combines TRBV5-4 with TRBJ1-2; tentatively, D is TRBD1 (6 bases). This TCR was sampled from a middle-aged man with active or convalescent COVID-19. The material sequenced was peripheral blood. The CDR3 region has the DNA TGTGCCAGCAGCCTGGGGGGCGGCAGTAGGAACTATGGCTACACCTTC. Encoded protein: CASSLGGGSRNYGYTF.